A single sample gave rise to the 22 T cell receptor beta chains below, sequenced in a study of siplizumab effects on memory and regulatory T cells (dated 2019 in TCRdb). To prepare the library, the immunoSEQ multiplex PCR assay was applied. TCRdb holds this immuneACCESS table with in-frame rearrangements only. Some clones are missing; in checked studies, unresolved V genes explain under half, and the rest has no known cause. The sample contains approximately 110,000 clones, under 95% of them found a single time. The top ten constitute roughly 0.75% of the sample. Specimen: Tregs sorted from blood. The receptors stem from a human donor in good health.

The chain carries TRBV7-9 and TRBJ1-5; 7 positions agree with TRBD1. Germline-derived CDR1 and CDR2 are SEHNR and FQNEAQ (reference sequence). CDR3 length equals 14 residues. V was pared by 4 bases and J by 6 bases, with 6 bases of the junction left unmatched. CDR3 DNA: TGTGCCAGCAGCTCAAACAGGGGACGTCAGCCCCAGCATTTT. It is translated as CASSSNRGRQPQHF. The full variable domain, with the rest looked up from reference TRBV7-9 and TRBJ1-5, is DTGVSQNPRHKITKRGQNVTFRCDPISEHNRLYWYRQTLGQGPEFLTYFQNEAQLEKSRLLSDRFSAERPKGSFSTLEIQRTEQGDSAMYLCASSSNRGRQPQHFGDGTRLSIL.

This clone appeared once. The chain combines TRBV4-1 with TRBJ1-5, with D possibly TRBD1 on 5 matching bases. The V and J ends lost 5 bases and 5 bases respectively, with 16 bases between them. The CDR3 is 15 residues long. Germline CDR1 reads MGHRA; CDR2 reads YSYEKL. The CDR3 nucleotides read TGCGCCAGCAGCTTGCGCAGGGAGTTGGATCAGCCCCAGCATTTT. Translating gives CASSLRRELDQPQHF.

The V call is TRBV5-6, the J call TRBJ2-3, with 9 bases matching TRBD1. CDR3 length equals 15 residues. Looked up from germline, CDR1 is SGHDT and CDR2 is YYEEEE. Losses at the gene ends were 5 bases for V and 0 bases for J; bases not matched to a gene: 4. This chain's CDR3 is CASSYDRGSTDTQYF. In DNA form, the CDR3 reads TGTGCCAGCAGTTACGACAGGGGGAGCACAGATACGCAGTATTTT.

J is TRBJ2-5 and V is TRBV11-2; 11 bases agree with TRBD2. Trimming took 3 bases from V and 4 from J; bases not matched to a gene: 7. The CDR3 loop spans 16 amino acids. The germline V gene has CDR1 SGHAT and CDR2 FQNNGV. CDR3 amino acids: CASSLGLAGGAETQYF. In DNA form, the CDR3 reads TGTGCCAGCAGCTTGGGGCTAGCGGGAGGAGCAGAGACCCAGTACTTC.

This sequence joins TRBV11-2 and TRBJ1-3; D gene uncertain. Germline V gene lookup returns CDR1 SGHAT and CDR2 FQNNGV. V lost 0 bases and J lost 4, with 7 bases in between. CDR3 length: 14 amino acids. The CDR3 DNA reads as TGTGCCAGCAGCTTAGATTCCAGGGGAAACACCATATATTTT. This encodes CASSLDSRGNTIYF.

This sequence joins TRBV5-1 and TRBJ2-5; TRBD1 matches at 12 bases. The CDR3 spans 18 residues. V lost 4 bases to trimming and J lost 7 bases; unmatched junction nucleotides: 17. CDR1 is SGHRS, CDR2 YFSETQ, per germline. The DNA for the CDR3 is TGCGCCAGCAGCCTTGGACCCACCGGGACAGGGGGCCGGGTGACCCAGTACTTC. Protein: CASSLGPTGTGGRVTQYF.

This sequence joins TRBV7-3 and TRBJ2-1; D is unresolved. Deletions cut 8 bases from V and 2 bases from J, with 13 bases between. Germline-derived CDR1 and CDR2 are SGHTA and FQGTGA. The CDR3 has 14 amino acids. The CDR3 nucleotides read TGTGCCAGCCCCAGGTGGGTCACCTACAATGAGCAGTTCTTC. Translated: CASPRWVTYNEQFF.

Note on this clone: The CDR3 does not close with the conserved phenylalanine or tryptophan, likely indicating a read error. Because the CDR3's place on the DNA is in doubt, the DNA is left out and the CDR3 is given as listed by TCRdb. The chain joins TRBV21-1 to TRBJ2-7; the table gives TRBD1 as D, unverified against the DNA. TRBV21-1 is described as a pseudogene. Counting both end residues, the CDR3 totals 10 amino acids. Here the CDR3 reads CASSKDQGQH.

This clone was seen a few times. The rearrangement uses TRBV5-1 and TRBJ1-2; 8 nucleotides match TRBD1. The V gene end was trimmed by 0 bases and the J gene end by 8 bases; junction bases not matched to a gene: 6. The CDR3 is 14 amino acids. The germline CDR1 and CDR2 sequences are SGHRS and YFSETQ. For the CDR3, the DNA is TGCGCCAGCAGCTTGGGGGGACAGGACGGCGGCTACACCTTC. Its translation is CASSLGGQDGGYTF.

On this clone: No DNA is shown, since the ends of the CDR3 on it are uncertain; the CDR3 is the one TCRdb lists. The chain recombines TRBV28 with TRBJ2-7; the table's D call of TRBD1 was not tested on the DNA. Counting both end residues, the CDR3 totals 15 amino acids. Germline V gene sequence: CDR1 MDHEN, CDR2 SYDVKM. CDR3 protein: CASSSSSRASYEQYF.

The sample holds one count of this clone. The chain recombines TRBV11-2 with TRBJ2-7; no clear D gene. Trimming took off 5 bases at V and 5 bases at J, with 10 bases between the two ends. The CDR3 consists of 12 residues. The germline V gene has CDR1 SGHAT and CDR2 FQNNGV. The CDR3 nucleotides are TGTGCCAGCAGCCCCCTACGGGACGAGCAGTACTTC. It translates to CASSPLRDEQYF. Full variable domain (missing parts from reference TRBV11-2 and TRBJ2-7): EAGVAQSPRYKIIEKRQSVAFWCNPISGHATLYWYQQILGQGPKLLIQFQNNGVVDDSQLPKDRFSAERLKGVDSTLKIQPAKLEDSAVYLCASSPLRDEQYFGPGTRLTVT.

The V and J genes are TRBV5-1 and TRBJ1-4; TRBD1 is a possible D gene (6 bases). V shed 4 bases and J shed 6 bases, with 13 bases lying between them. The CDR3 runs to 14 residues. The germline CDR1 and CDR2 sequences are SGHRS and YFSETQ. The chain's CDR3 is CASSPGGPDEKLFF. CDR3 bases: TGCGCCAGCAGCCCCGGGGGGCCCGATGAAAAACTGTTTTTT.

The V and J genes are TRBV11-3 and TRBJ2-7; TRBD1 is a possible D gene (5 bases). The CDR3 contains 12 residues. The germline V and J ends were trimmed by 5 bases and 5 bases, with 10 bases remaining between them. From germline, CDR1 is SGHNT and CDR2 YENEEA. The CDR3 spells CASSTQGNEQYF. CDR3 coding DNA: TGTGCCAGCAGCACGCAGGGAAACGAGCAGTACTTC.

V and J are TRBV15 and TRBJ1-2; 7 bases fit TRBD1. The CDR3 runs to 16 residues. The V segment lost 5 bases and the J segment 3 bases; nucleotides outside the gene matches: 12. CDR1 LNHNV and CDR2 YYDKDF come from the germline V gene (reference sequence). CDR3 loop: CATSPGGQVAHYGYTF. The CDR3 region has the DNA TGTGCCACCAGCCCGGGAGGACAGGTTGCTCACTATGGCTACACCTTC.

CDR3 DNA: TGTGCCAGCAGCCTGGGGGCTAGCTCCTACAATGAGCAGTTCTTC. The encoded protein is CASSLGASSYNEQFF. The chain has TRBV7-3 and TRBJ2-1; a possible D gene is TRBD1 (6 bases). The CDR3 loop spans 15 amino acids. V was clipped by 5 bases and J by 0 bases, with 11 bases between them. Germline V gene data show CDR1 as SGHTA and CDR2 as FQGTGA. Supplemented by reference TRBV7-3 and TRBJ2-1, the full variable domain reads GAGVSQTPSNKVTEKGKYVELRCDPISGHTALYWYRQSLGQGPEFLIYFQGTGAADDSGLPNDRFFAVRPEGSVSTLKIQRTERGDSAVYLCASSLGASSYNEQFFGPGTRLTVL.

The V and J genes are TRBV7-9 and TRBJ2-7; no clear D gene. Per germline, CDR1 SEHNR and CDR2 FQNEAQ (reference sequence). This CDR3 has 14 amino acids. V gave up 1 base and J gave up 1 base, with 8 bases separating them. The DNA of the CDR3 is TGTGCCAGCAGCTTAGTTCTGGGTTCCTACGAGCAGTACTTC. This encodes CASSLVLGSYEQYF.

This clone has more than one count but fewer than ten. J is TRBJ2-5 and V is TRBV5-4; 10 bases line up with TRBD2. J was trimmed by 4 bases and V by 0 bases; bases with no gene match: 6. Germline loops: CDR1 SGHNT, CDR2 YYREEE (reference sequence). This CDR3 has 16 residues. The CDR3 nucleotides are TGTGCCAGCAGCTTGGGTCTAGCGGGAGTGAGAGAGACCCAGTACTTC. It encodes CASSLGLAGVRETQYF.

The chain joins TRBV9 to TRBJ2-1; tentative D call: TRBD2 (6 bases). The CDR3 covers 15 residues. Trimming took off 0 bases at V and 4 bases at J, with 11 bases between the two ends. Germline V gene lookup returns CDR1 SGDLS and CDR2 YYNGEE. The CDR3 DNA reads as TGTGCCAGCAGCGTAGCTTGGCGGGGTTACAATGAGCAGTTCTTC. Encoded protein: CASSVAWRGYNEQFF. Full variable domain (rest looked up from reference TRBV9 and TRBJ2-1): DSGVTQTPKHLITATGQRVTLRCSPRSGDLSVYWYQQSLDQGLQFLIQYYNGEERAKGNILERFSAQQFPDLHSELNLSSLELGDSALYFCASSVAWRGYNEQFFGPGTRLTVL.

V is TRBV14 and J is TRBJ2-7, with 7 bases fitting TRBD2. The germline V gene encodes CDR1 SGHDN and CDR2 FVKESK. The CDR3 spans 16 residues. The ends lost 2 bases at V and 7 bases at J; junction bases unmatched: 14. CDR3 in DNA: TGTGCCAGCAGCCAACCTTTGACGGCGGGAGTATGGGAGCAGTACTTC. Its protein product is CASSQPLTAGVWEQYF.

This chain uses TRBV7-9 with TRBJ1-1; TRBD1 agrees at 9 bases. CDR1 and CDR2 (germline): SEHNR, FQNEAQ (reference sequence). The V and J ends lost 4 bases and 4 bases, in that order; junction bases with no gene match: 4. This CDR3 is 14 amino acids long. The chain's CDR3 is CASSSWTGATEAFF. CDR3 in DNA: TGTGCCAGCAGCTCCTGGACAGGGGCCACTGAAGCTTTCTTT.

CDR3 nucleotides: TGCGCGAGTTCGGAAGGGAGCTCCTATAATTCACCCCTCCACTTT. Its protein product is CASSEGSSYNSPLHF. This chain joins TRBV5-1 and TRBJ1-6; D unclear. Looked up from germline, CDR1 is SGHRS and CDR2 is YFSETQ. The CDR3 has 15 residues. Based on the CDR3 plus reference TRBV5-1 and TRBJ1-6, the full variable domain is KAGVTQTPRYLIKTRGQQVTLSCSPISGHRSVSWYQQTPGQGLQFLFEYFSETQRNKGNFPGRFSGRQFSNSRSEMNVSTLELGDSALYLCASSEGSSYNSPLHFGNGTRLTVT.

The chain carries TRBV7-9 and TRBJ1-4; D perhaps matches TRBD1 (6 bases). The V gene lost 5 bases and the J gene lost 4 bases, with 11 bases spanning the gap. Germline CDR1 is SEHNR and CDR2 is FQNEAQ (reference sequence). The CDR3 consists of 14 residues. CDR3 in amino acids: CASSPGQYNEKLFF. The CDR3 DNA reads as TGTGCCAGCAGCCCCGGACAGTATAATGAAAAACTGTTTTTT.